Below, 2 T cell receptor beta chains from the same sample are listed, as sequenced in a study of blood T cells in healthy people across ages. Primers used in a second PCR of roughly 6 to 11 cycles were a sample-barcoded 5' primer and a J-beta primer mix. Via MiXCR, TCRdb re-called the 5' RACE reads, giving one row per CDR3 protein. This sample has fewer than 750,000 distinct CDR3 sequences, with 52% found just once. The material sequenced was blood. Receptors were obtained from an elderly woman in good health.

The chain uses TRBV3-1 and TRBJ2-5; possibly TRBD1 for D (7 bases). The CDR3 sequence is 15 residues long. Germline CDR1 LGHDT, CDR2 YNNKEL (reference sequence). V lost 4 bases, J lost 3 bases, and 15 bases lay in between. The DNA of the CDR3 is TGTGCCAGCAGCCGCAGGGGGGCTGGGGAAGAGACCCAGTACTTC. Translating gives CASSRRGAGEETQYF.

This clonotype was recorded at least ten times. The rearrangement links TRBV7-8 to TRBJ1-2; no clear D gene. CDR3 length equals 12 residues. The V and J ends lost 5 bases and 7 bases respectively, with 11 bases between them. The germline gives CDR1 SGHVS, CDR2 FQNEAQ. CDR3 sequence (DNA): TGTGCCAGCAGCCCCGCCTTGGTTGGCTACACCTTC. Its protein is CASSPALVGYTF.